Sequencing of this T cell receptor (beta chain) was carried out in a study of T-cell reconstitution after alpha-beta-depleted transplantation in children. TCRbeta library construction was performed incorporating unique molecular identifiers. Via MiXCR, TCRdb re-called the PCR reads, giving one row per CDR3 protein. The sample lists about 420,000 distinct CDR3 sequences, roughly a tenth seen once, with approximately 5% in the top ten. This clonotype has just a few counts. Material: PBMCs from the stem cell graft donor, obtained from the stem cell graft. The clonotype originates from a human donor who donated a stem cell graft to a child with acute myeloid leukemia.

The CDR3 DNA reads TGCAGCGTGTACAGAATGGGGTTTGAGACCCAGTACTTC. Protein product: CSVYRMGFETQYF. V is TRBV29-1 and J is TRBJ2-5; D is unresolved. Trimming pared 6 bases from V and 5 bases from J, leaving 16 bases between. The germline V gene encodes CDR1 SQVTM and CDR2 ANQGSEA. CDR3 length: 13 residues.